This TCR beta chain was documented in a study of blood T cells in healthy people across ages. Trimming removed 2 bases at V and 6 bases at J, with 10 bases between. Germline V gene sequence: CDR1 MNHEY, CDR2 SMNVEV (reference sequence). The CDR3 runs to 13 residues. Primers used in a second PCR of about 7 to 12 cycles were a sample-barcoded 5' primer and a J-beta primer mix. TCRdb reprocessed the 5' RACE reads with MiXCR, giving one entry per CDR3 protein. The sample lists 1.5 million to 2 million distinct CDR3 sequences, about 32% occurring once. This clonotype was observed a handful of times. Material: blood. The source is a woman in her twenties or thirties in good health. V and J are TRBV27 and TRBJ1-2, with D perhaps TRBD1 (5 bases). The CDR3 loop is CASSLKGYHGYTF. CDR3 coding DNA: TGTGCCAGCAGTTTAAAGGGGTATCATGGCTACACCTTC.